Listed here are 30 T cell receptor beta chains from one sample, sequenced in a study of vaccination effects on CD4 cells after COVID-19. The antigens for these receptors are not known. When around 9 days of culture had elapsed, CD4+ T cells were isolated. Sequencing used immunoSEQ multiplex PCR; TCRdb keeps in-frame clones, though not all of them. This sample has tens of thousands of clones, with approximately 67% found just once. The sequences come from CD4+ T cells from PBMCs cultured without peptide, collected before COVID-19 vaccination. These receptors all stem from a human donor who received a COVID-19 vaccine.

V usage is TRBV6-5 and J usage is TRBJ1-1, with D perhaps TRBD1 (6 bases). Looked up from germline, CDR1 is MNHEY and CDR2 is SVGAGI. V dropped 7 bases and J dropped 4 bases, with 16 bases sitting between them. The CDR3 runs 14 residues. CDR3 nucleotide sequence: TGTGCCAGCAAGGCGGGGGCCATGGGCACTGAAGCTTTCTTT. Translating it yields CASKAGAMGTEAFF.

Only a few counts were recorded for this clone. The rearrangement joins TRBV10-3 to TRBJ2-5, with D perhaps matching TRBD1 or TRBD2 (6 bases each). The germline CDR1 and CDR2 sequences are ENHRY and SYGVKD. The ends were cut back, 6 bases at V and 4 bases at J, with 12 bases in the middle. CDR3 length: 13 amino acids. The CDR3 nucleotides read TGTGCCATCAGAGGGGGAGCGGGAGAGACCCAGTACTTC. Residues: CAIRGGAGETQYF.

This clone occurred a few times. This sequence joins TRBV2 and TRBJ1-3; D is perhaps TRBD1 (5 bases). Germline assignment: CDR1 SNHLY and CDR2 FYNNEI. Deletions cut 1 base from V and 0 bases from J, with 7 bases between. The CDR3 extends over 15 amino acids. The CDR3 coding sequence is TGTGCCAGCAGTGAAGGGGGCTACTCTGGAAACACCATATATTTT. It codes for CASSEGGYSGNTIYF.

The chain couples TRBV19 to TRBJ2-2; D gene ambiguous. The ends were cut back, 5 bases at V and 7 bases at J, with 11 bases in the middle. The V gene's germline CDR1 is LNHDA and CDR2 SQIVND (reference sequence). CDR3 length: 13 residues. DNA of the CDR3: TGTGCCAGTAGTTCCGTGGGTGGCGGGGAGCTGTTTTTT. Its protein is CASSSVGGGELFF. Using reference TRBV19 and TRBJ2-2 for the parts outside the CDR3, the full variable domain is DGGITQSPKYLFRKEGQNVTLSCEQNLNHDAMYWYRQDPGQGLRLIYYSQIVNDFQKGDIAEGYSVSREKKESFPLTVTSAQKNPTAFYLCASSSVGGGELFFGEGSRLTVL.

This rearrangement joins TRBV10-1 to TRBJ2-7, with D possibly being TRBD2 (6 bases). Germline V CDR1 and CDR2: WNHNN, SYGVQD (reference sequence). V shed 3 bases and J shed 5 bases, with 14 bases lying between them. The CDR3 totals 14 residues. CDR3 DNA: TGCGCCAGCAGTGATTCCGGGAGTGTCCACGAGCAGTACTTC. This sequence encodes CASSDSGSVHEQYF.

J is TRBJ1-1 and V is TRBV11-2; TRBD1 matches 7 bases. Germline loops: CDR1 SGHAT, CDR2 FQNNGV. The CDR3 runs 14 residues. V lost 3 bases, J lost 4 bases, and 5 bases stayed unmatched. The CDR3 DNA reads TGTGCCAGCAGCTTGGGACAGAGTAGCACTGAAGCTTTCTTT. Its translation is CASSLGQSSTEAFF. Full variable domain (rest looked up from reference TRBV11-2 and TRBJ1-1): EAGVAQSPRYKIIEKRQSVAFWCNPISGHATLYWYQQILGQGPKLLIQFQNNGVVDDSQLPKDRFSAERLKGVDSTLKIQPAKLEDSAVYLCASSLGQSSTEAFFGQGTRLTVV.

A few counts support this clone. The chain is built from TRBV2 and TRBJ2-1; TRBD2 matches at 8 bases. The CDR3 spans 10 residues. Germline V gene lookup returns CDR1 SNHLY and CDR2 FYNNEI. CDR3 coding DNA: TGTGCGAGCGGGGGAAACGAGCAGTTCTTC. This encodes CASGGNEQFF. Combining the CDR3 with reference TRBV2 and TRBJ2-1 gives the whole variable domain EPEVTQTPSHQVTQMGQEVILRCVPISNHLYFYWYRQILGQKVEFLVSFYNNEISEKSEIFDDQFSVERPDGSNFTLKIRSTKLEDSAMYFCASGGNEQFFGPGTRLTVL.

The chain links TRBV6-2 or TRBV6-3 to TRBJ1-5; 9 bases fit TRBD1. The length of the CDR3 is 19 residues. The germline CDR1 and CDR2 sequences are MNHEY and SVGEGT. Losses at the gene ends were 2 bases for V and 1 base for J; bases not matched to a gene: 12. CDR3 nucleotides: TGTGCCAGCAGTTACACTGGGACAGGGAGAGGAGGGAGCAATCAGCCCCAGCATTTT. Translated: CASSYTGTGRGGSNQPQHF.

The genes are TRBV4-1 and TRBJ1-4; a possible D gene is TRBD1 (5 bases). This CDR3 region has 15 residues. Germline V CDR1 and CDR2: MGHRA, YSYEKL. V dropped 3 bases and J dropped 7 bases, with 15 bases sitting between them. The CDR3 bases are TGCGCCAGCAGCCAGTTGGGGGGTTCGGGTGAAAAACTGTTTTTT. Translation: CASSQLGGSGEKLFF.

This chain joins TRBV7-9 and TRBJ2-5, with 9 nucleotides matching TRBD2. Germline CDR1 reads SEHNR; CDR2 reads FQNEAQ (reference sequence). V gave up 5 bases and J gave up 5 bases; unmatched junction bases: 15. The CDR3 sequence is 17 residues long. CDR3 sequence reads: CASSISIWGLALETQYF. The CDR3 nucleotides are TGTGCCAGCAGCATAAGTATATGGGGACTAGCTCTCGAGACCCAGTACTTC.

The V call is TRBV6-6, the J call TRBJ1-2; no definite D call. Deletions cut 5 bases from V and 4 bases from J, with 20 bases between. Per the germline V gene, CDR1 is MNHNY and CDR2 is SVGAGI (reference sequence). This CDR3 is built from 16 residues. In nucleotides, the CDR3 is TGTGCCAGCAGTCGAATAGACTCTGGGTGGAGCTATGGCTACACCTTC. Encoded protein: CASSRIDSGWSYGYTF.

The chain recombines TRBV19 with TRBJ2-3, with 8 positions matching TRBD1. Germline CDR1 is LNHDA and CDR2 is SQIVND (reference sequence). The CDR3 totals 14 residues. J gave up 5 bases and V 4 bases, and 5 bases lay outside the gene matches. As DNA, the CDR3 is TGTGCCAGTAGTAAACGGACAGGGCTAGATACGCAGTATTTT. Translated, it gives CASSKRTGLDTQYF.

This chain links TRBV5-1 with TRBJ2-1, with unresolved D. The CDR3 length is 14 residues. CDR1 is SGHRS and CDR2 is YFSETQ in the germline V gene. V gave up 7 bases and J gave up 6 bases, with 17 bases separating them. The CDR3 nucleotides read TGCGCCAGCCGGCTTTTGATAGCTGGCAATGAGCAGTTCTTC. Translated: CASRLLIAGNEQFF.

J is TRBJ1-2 and V is TRBV14; no reliable D call. The CDR3 is made up of 15 amino acids. Germline V lookup: CDR1 SGHDN, CDR2 FVKESK. V was pared by 1 base and J by 3 bases, with 12 bases between. CDR3 in amino acids: CASSQARRLDYGYTF. The CDR3 DNA is TGTGCCAGCAGCCAAGCGCGTCGGTTGGACTATGGCTACACCTTC.

The chain has TRBV3-1 (or the pseudogene TRBV3-2) and TRBJ2-7; D call uncertain. The germline CDR1 and CDR2 sequences are LGHDT and YNNKEL (reference sequence). The CDR3 extends over 12 amino acids. The V and J ends lost 0 bases and 9 bases respectively, with 9 bases between them. The CDR3 reads CASSQDRVGQYF. In DNA form, the CDR3 reads TGTGCCAGCAGCCAAGATAGAGTCGGGCAGTACTTC.

This clone came up a few times. The chain is built from TRBV18 and TRBJ1-2; D is uncertain. CDR1 and CDR2 from the germline V gene are KGHSH and LQKENI. The germline V and J ends were trimmed by 0 bases and 2 bases, with 10 bases remaining between them. The CDR3 sequence is 15 residues long. The CDR3 coding sequence is TGTGCCAGCTCACCACCGCACAGTGGAAACTATGGCTACACCTTC. Encoded protein: CASSPPHSGNYGYTF.

This clone has a handful of counts. The chain links TRBV3-1 (or the pseudogene TRBV3-2) to TRBJ2-1; 7 bases are a match to TRBD1. The CDR3 has 14 residues. The V gene end was trimmed by 1 base and the J gene end by 9 bases; junction bases not matched to a gene: 6. CDR1 is LGHDT and CDR2 is YNNKEL in the germline V gene (reference sequence). The CDR3 DNA reads TGTGCCAGCAGCCAAGGACAGGGTCAGAGTGAGCAGTTCTTC. This gives the protein CASSQGQGQSEQFF.

V is TRBV5-4 and J is TRBJ2-2; D might be TRBD2 (5 bases). CDR3 size: 12 residues. The V gene lost 5 bases and the J gene lost 4 bases, with 6 bases spanning the gap. Germline V gene sequence: CDR1 SGHNT, CDR2 YYREEE (reference sequence). CDR3 bases: TGTGCCAGCAGGGACTTCACCGGGGAGCTGTTTTTT. Its protein product is CASRDFTGELFF.

The sample holds a few counts of this clone. The chain has TRBV7-9 and TRBJ2-1, with 9 bases identical to TRBD1. Germline CDR1 and CDR2: SEHNR and FQNEAQ (reference sequence). The CDR3 loop spans 15 amino acids. The J segment lost 10 bases and the V segment lost 3 bases, leaving 10 bases of the junction unmatched. The CDR3 DNA is TGTGCCAGCAGCTTTGCTCCCGGGACAGGGAGCGAGCAGTTCTTC. Its protein product is CASSFAPGTGSEQFF.

There are a few counts of this clone. The rearrangement links TRBV5-1 to TRBJ2-3; 13 nucleotides agree with TRBD2. With V trimmed by 4 bases and J by 6 bases, 5 bases remained unmatched. CDR1 and CDR2 from the germline V gene are SGHRS and YFSETQ. The CDR3 spans 15 residues. Written as DNA, the CDR3 is TGCGCCAGCAGCATGGGACTAGCGGGAATCGATACGCAGTATTTT. Encoded protein: CASSMGLAGIDTQYF.

V usage is TRBV5-1 and J usage is TRBJ2-1; D is possibly TRBD2 (6 bases). There are 14 residues in the CDR3. Per germline, CDR1 SGHRS and CDR2 YFSETQ. Trimming took 0 bases from V and 8 from J, leaving 12 bases between them. The CDR3 sequence is CASSLAGGLYEQFF. In DNA, the CDR3 is TGCGCCAGCAGCTTGGCCGGGGGTCTCTATGAGCAGTTCTTC.

The rearrangement joins TRBV25-1 to TRBJ2-7; D possibly corresponds to TRBD1 (8 bases). Looked up from germline, CDR1 is MGHDK and CDR2 is SYGVNS. The CDR3 has 16 amino acids. Between the trimmed V and J ends, which lost 5 bases and 2 bases, there was a span of 19 bases. CDR3 bases: TGTGCCAGCAGTAAGCGGGACAGGACTATACCCTACGAGCAGTACTTC. Amino acid sequence: CASSKRDRTIPYEQYF.

The chain combines TRBV5-1 with TRBJ2-3, with D hard to call. There are 15 residues in the CDR3. V was trimmed by 5 bases and J by 9 bases, leaving 22 bases between them. Germline loops: CDR1 SGHRS, CDR2 YFSETQ. CDR3 residues: CASSSWETGALTQYF. CDR3 nucleotide sequence: TGCGCCAGCAGTTCGTGGGAAACGGGTGCTCTGACGCAGTATTTT.

The gene calls are TRBV2 and TRBJ1-1; the D is unclear. V lost 2 bases and J 1 base, leaving 11 bases between the germline ends. Germline assignment: CDR1 SNHLY and CDR2 FYNNEI. CDR3 length: 15 amino acids. In DNA form, the CDR3 reads TGTGCCAGCAGTGAAAGGAGTCAGGAGAACACTGAAGCTTTCTTT. Its protein is CASSERSQENTEAFF. Using reference TRBV2 and TRBJ1-1 for the parts outside the CDR3, the full variable domain is EPEVTQTPSHQVTQMGQEVILRCVPISNHLYFYWYRQILGQKVEFLVSFYNNEISEKSEIFDDQFSVERPDGSNFTLKIRSTKLEDSAMYFCASSERSQENTEAFFGQGTRLTVV.

This clone has a single count. The CDR3 DNA is TGTGCCAGCAGTTACTCATGGCAGGGCTACGAGCAGTACTTC. The encoded protein is CASSYSWQGYEQYF. This rearrangement joins TRBV6-5 to TRBJ2-7; possible D gene TRBD1, 5 bases. CDR1 is MNHEY and CDR2 is SVGAGI in the germline V gene. The V and J ends lost 0 bases and 3 bases respectively, with 9 bases between them. The CDR3 runs to 14 residues.

The chain employs TRBV6-2 or TRBV6-3 and TRBJ1-3; no clear D gene. The ends were cut back, 0 bases at V and 0 bases at J, with 15 bases in the middle. The CDR3 is 18 residues long. From germline, CDR1 is MNHEY and CDR2 SVGEGT. CDR3 protein: CASSYSIGSASSGNTIYF. The CDR3 DNA follows: TGTGCCAGCAGTTACTCGATTGGGTCCGCCAGCTCTGGAAACACCATATATTTT.

The chain couples TRBV5-1 to TRBJ2-1; weak D call: TRBD1 (6 bases). The length of the CDR3 is 17 residues. Germline CDR1 is SGHRS and CDR2 is YFSETQ. V gave up 4 bases and J gave up 0 bases, with 17 bases separating them. The CDR3 DNA is TGCGCCAGCAGCCCCAACCCACAGGGTATCTCCTACAATGAGCAGTTCTTC. Its translation: CASSPNPQGISYNEQFF.

The chain couples TRBV5-1 to TRBJ2-5, with D perhaps TRBD1 (6 bases). The V and J ends lost 0 bases and 1 base respectively, with 16 bases between them. Germline CDR1 and CDR2: SGHRS and YFSETQ. There are 17 residues in the CDR3. The CDR3, as DNA: TGCGCCAGCAGCTTGGGGCTCGCGGCAGGGGCCCAAGAGACCCAGTACTTC. Protein: CASSLGLAAGAQETQYF.

This clone appeared a single time. The chain joins TRBV6-5 to TRBJ2-3, with unresolved D. The CDR3 runs to 12 residues. Trimming stripped 10 bases from V and 6 bases from J, with 14 bases between. The germline V gene encodes CDR1 MNHEY and CDR2 SVGAGI. This CDR3 reads CATAYRSDTQYF. The CDR3 bases are TGTGCCACCGCATATCGTTCGGATACGCAGTATTTT.

The genes are TRBV10-3 and TRBJ2-2; 10 bases line up with TRBD1. CDR1 and CDR2 (germline): ENHRY, SYGVKD. The CDR3 loop spans 16 amino acids. With V trimmed by 2 bases and J by 6 bases, 6 bases remained unmatched. The CDR3 region is CAISERTGTGAGELFF. CDR3 coding DNA: TGTGCCATCAGTGAGAGAACCGGGACAGGGGCCGGGGAGCTGTTTTTT.